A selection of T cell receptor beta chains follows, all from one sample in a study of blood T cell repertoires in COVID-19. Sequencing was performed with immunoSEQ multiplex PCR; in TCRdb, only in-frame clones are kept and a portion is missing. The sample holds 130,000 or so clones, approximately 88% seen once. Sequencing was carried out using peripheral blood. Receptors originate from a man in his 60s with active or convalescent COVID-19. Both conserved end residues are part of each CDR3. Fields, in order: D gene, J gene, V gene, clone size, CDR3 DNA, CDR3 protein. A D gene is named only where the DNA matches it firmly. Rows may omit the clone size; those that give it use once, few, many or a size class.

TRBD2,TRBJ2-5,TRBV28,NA,TGTGCCAGCAGCAGCGGGAGCCAAGGGCAAGAGACCCAGTACTTC,CASSSGSQGQETQYF
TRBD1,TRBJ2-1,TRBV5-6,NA,TGTGCCAGCAGCTTAAACGGACAGGGGGCCTACAATGAGCAGTTCTTC,CASSLNGQGAYNEQFF
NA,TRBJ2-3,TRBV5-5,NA,TGTGCCAGCAGCTTTTCGCAGGGTCATAGCACAGATACGCAGTATTTT,CASSFSQGHSTDTQYF
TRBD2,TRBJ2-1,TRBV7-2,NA,TGTGCCAGCACCTTAGTTAGCGGGAGTGGCAATGAGCAGTTCTTC,CASTLVSGSGNEQFF
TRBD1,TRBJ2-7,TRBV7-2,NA,TGTGCCAGCAGCTTAGGGGGGACAGGGGGGTACGAGCAGTACTTC,CASSLGGTGGYEQYF
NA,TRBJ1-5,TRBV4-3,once,TGCGCCAGCAGCCAAGACGGGAAGGGAGGTCAGCCCCAGCATTTT,CASSQDGKGGQPQHF
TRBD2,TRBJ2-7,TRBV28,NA,TGTGCCAGCAGTTTGGCCGGGACTAGCGGTGCCTACGAGCAGTACTTC,CASSLAGTSGAYEQYF
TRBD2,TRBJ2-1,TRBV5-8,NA,TGTGCCAGCAGCAAAACTAGCGGGAGGGGGGCAGGGCAGTTCTTC,CASSKTSGRGAGQFF
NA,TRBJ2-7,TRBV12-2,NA,TGTGCAAGTCGCTTAGGAGGGGCCAGGGGGCTGTTAGCGGGAGGGCCGAAATACGAGCAGTACTTC,CASRLGGARGLLAGGPKYEQYF
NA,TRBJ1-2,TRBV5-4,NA,TGTGCCAGCAGCTTGGACGGGTCCTATGGCTACACCTTC,CASSLDGSYGYTF
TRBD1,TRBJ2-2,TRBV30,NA,TGTGCCTGGACAGGGGGCATCACCGGGGAGCTGTTTTTT,CAWTGGITGELFF
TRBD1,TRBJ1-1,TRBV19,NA,TGTGCCAGTAGTATAGGAACGGGACAGCCTTCGGGCACTGAAGCTTTCTTT,CASSIGTGQPSGTEAFF
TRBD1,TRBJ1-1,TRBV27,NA,TGTGCCAGCAGACTTAAGGGACAGGGAGCAGTTTTCTTT,CASRLKGQGAVFF
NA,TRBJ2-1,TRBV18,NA,TGTGCCAGCTCACCGAATCCCTTGACAACCCGTCTTCAATACAATGAGCAGTTCTTC,CASSPNPLTTRLQYNEQFF
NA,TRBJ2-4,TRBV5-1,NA,TGCGCCAGCAGCTCGATTACTGCGGGGGCAAACATTCAGTACTTC,CASSSITAGANIQYF
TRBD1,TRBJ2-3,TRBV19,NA,TGTGCCAGTAGGATGGGGACAGCGACAGATACGCAGTATTTT,CASRMGTATDTQYF
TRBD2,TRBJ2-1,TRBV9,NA,TGTGCCAGCACCGGAGAGGGACTAGCGGGAGGCACTGGGTTCTACAATGAGCAGTTCTTC,CASTGEGLAGGTGFYNEQFF
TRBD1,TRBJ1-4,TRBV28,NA,TGTGCCAGCAGCCCCGCGGGACAGGGCACTGAAAAACTGTTTTTT,CASSPAGQGTEKLFF
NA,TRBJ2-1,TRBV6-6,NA,TGTGCCAGCAGTTACTACAGGGATGAAGTCAATGAGCAGTTCTTC,CASSYYRDEVNEQFF
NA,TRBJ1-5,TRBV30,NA,TGTGCCTGGAGTGTACAGGGTAGCAATCAGCCCCAGCATTTT,CAWSVQGSNQPQHF
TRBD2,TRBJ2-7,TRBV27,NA,TGTGCCAACCGGACTAGCGGGTCCTCCTACGAGCAGTACTTC,CANRTSGSSYEQYF
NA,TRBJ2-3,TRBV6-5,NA,TGTGCCAGCAGCCTCGGACTCACCGCAGATACGCAGTATTTT,CASSLGLTADTQYF
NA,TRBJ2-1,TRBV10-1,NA,TGCGCCAGCAGTGAATCACCCAGCGGCGCCTACAATGAGCAGTTCTTC,CASSESPSGAYNEQFF
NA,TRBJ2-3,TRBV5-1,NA,TGCGCCAGCAGCCTAAACAGGGTGACAGATACGCAGTATTTT,CASSLNRVTDTQYF
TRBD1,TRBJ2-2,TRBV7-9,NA,TGTGCCAGCAGCGAGGGGGCGGGCGCGAACACCGGGGAGCTGTTTTTT,CASSEGAGANTGELFF
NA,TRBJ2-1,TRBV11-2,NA,TGTGCCAGCAGCTTATCCCACGCGGGTGAGCAGTTCTTC,CASSLSHAGEQFF
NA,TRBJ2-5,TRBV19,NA,TGTGCCAGTAGTATCTTAACCGGAGGGGTTCAAGAGACCCAGTACTTC,CASSILTGGVQETQYF
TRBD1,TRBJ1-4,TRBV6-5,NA,TGTGCCAGCTTAAATTCGGGGGACAGAAGGGAAAAACTGTTTTTT,CASLNSGDRREKLFF